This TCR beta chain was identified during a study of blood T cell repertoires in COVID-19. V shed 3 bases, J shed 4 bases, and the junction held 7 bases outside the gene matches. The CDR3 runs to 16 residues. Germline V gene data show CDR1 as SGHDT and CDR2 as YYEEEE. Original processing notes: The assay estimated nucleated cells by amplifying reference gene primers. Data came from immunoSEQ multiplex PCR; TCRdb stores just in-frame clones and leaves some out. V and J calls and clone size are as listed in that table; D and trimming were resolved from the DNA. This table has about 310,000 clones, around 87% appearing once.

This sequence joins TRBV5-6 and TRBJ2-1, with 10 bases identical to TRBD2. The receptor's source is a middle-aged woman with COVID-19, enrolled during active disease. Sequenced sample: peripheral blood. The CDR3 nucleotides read TGTGCCAGCAGCTGGCCCCCTAGCGGGAGTTACAATGAGCAGTTCTTC. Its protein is CASSWPPSGSYNEQFF.